The entry below describes one T cell receptor (beta chain). Its target is unknown. This sample was included in a study of T-cell memory formation after mild COVID-19. Overall study findings and caveats: Confirmation of SARS-CoV-2 specificity was lacking for second-wave clones peaking day 37.

CDR1 LNHDA and CDR2 SQIVND come from the germline V gene (reference sequence). This CDR3 contains 13 residues. Deletions cut 5 bases from V and 6 bases from J, with 13 bases between. 5'RACE with constant-segment primers built TCRalpha and TCRbeta cDNA libraries with UMIs. TCRdb analysed the 5' RACE reads with MiXCR anew, one entry per CDR3 protein. The table lists roughly 450,000 distinct CDR3 sequences, roughly 18% of them singletons. The source of this sequence is an adult woman who had mild COVID-19 (a few samples of this study predate the infection). Cell type and time point are not known. V and J are TRBV19 and TRBJ1-1; D unresolved. Sample: PBMCs or a T cell subset sorted from them (not recorded which). CDR3: CASSDTDGSEAFF. The DNA for the CDR3 is TGTGCCAGTAGTGATACGGATGGGTCTGAAGCTTTCTTT.